This entry lists 4 T cell receptor beta chains sequenced from one sample in a study of T cell responses to AZD1222 COVID-19 vaccine. Clones were read by immunoSEQ multiplex PCR, and TCRdb kept only the in-frame ones, dropping some. The sample lists some 170,000 clones, approximately 93% seen once, with roughly 1% in the top ten. Sequenced here: peripheral blood, sampled on day 0 of AZD1222 vaccination. The source of these receptors is an adult in good health.

This chain links TRBV7-9 with TRBJ2-7; D could derive from TRBD1 or TRBD2 (5 bases each). This CDR3 is 13 amino acids long. V lost 1 base and J 5 bases, leaving 9 bases between the germline ends. The germline gives CDR1 SEHNR, CDR2 FQNEAQ (reference sequence). CDR3 in DNA: TGTGCCAGCAGCTTAGTTGGGGGAAACGAGCAGTACTTC. This gives the protein CASSLVGGNEQYF.

V usage is TRBV18 and J usage is TRBJ1-4; no reliable D call. This CDR3 spans 14 amino acids. Trimming removed 5 bases from V and 3 bases from J, with 10 bases in between. Germline CDR1 KGHSH, CDR2 LQKENI. CDR3 DNA sequence: TGTGCCAGCTCAACACAGCACTCTAATGAAAAACTGTTTTTT. The encoded protein is CASSTQHSNEKLFF.

CDR3 amino acids: CASSPGQYTEAFF. DNA for the CDR3: TGTGCCAGCAGTCCCGGACAGTACACTGAAGCTTTCTTT. The chain combines TRBV12-3 or TRBV12-4 with TRBJ1-1; perhaps TRBD1 as D (6 bases). V dropped 5 bases and J dropped 3 bases, with 10 bases sitting between them. The CDR3 sequence is 13 residues long.

The chain couples TRBV5-1 to TRBJ2-2, with D unclear. The CDR3 length is 14 residues. CDR1 is SGHRS and CDR2 is YFSETQ in the germline V gene. The germline V and J ends were trimmed by 5 bases and 0 bases, with 8 bases remaining between them. CDR3 loop: CASSRATNTGELFF. CDR3 DNA sequence: TGCGCCAGCAGTCGGGCCACGAACACCGGGGAGCTGTTTTTT.